This T cell receptor beta chain was captured by sequencing in a study of PD-1 blockade in classical Hodgkin lymphoma (dated by TCRdb to the early 2020s). For context, the study as a whole: Nivolumab dosing was 3 mg/kg intravenously every 2 weeks, continuing until either disease progression or unacceptable toxicity. A peripheral blood immune signature of response to PD-1 blockade in classical Hodgkin lymphoma was defined using TCR beta sequencing and CyTOF.

With respect to this clone: The antigen it binds to is not known. The record has no base qualities; no much larger clone is one base away.

From the cysteine through the phenylalanine, the CDR3 covers 13 amino acids. Kept here is only the CDR3 DNA, which spans 39 bases and is read in frame from base 1. V and J are trimmed by 4 bases and 6 bases, and the gene matches miss 6 bases of the junction. According to the germline V gene, CDR1 reads SGHRS and CDR2 reads YFSETQ. On the study overall, not on this receptor specifically: Only a single clinical trial cohort was studied, and what caused the repertoire differences, possibly disease activity or prior therapy, remained undefined. Trial patients with a complete response had baseline diversity similar to that of newly diagnosed patients, while partial responders and progressors had significantly lower diversity. Newly diagnosed patients were reported to have lower baseline TCR diversity than healthy donors, and relapsed/refractory patients were reported to have lower baseline TCR diversity still. A significant rise by C4D1 was seen in CD4+ but not CD8+ TCR diversity (p=0.0027 vs p=0.16), with the rise being most apparent in complete responders (p=0.02). Lower diversity was observed in patients in whom nivolumab was started less than 1 year after ASCT, and these patients were excluded from later analyses so that confounding by immune reconstitution would be avoided.

The Qiagen DNeasy kit was used to extract genomic DNA both from unsorted PBMCs and from the negatively selected CD4+ and CD8+ fractions. Amplification of TCR beta CDR3 regions was done by immunoSEQ multiplex PCR with primers that anneal to V and J segments. A synthetic immune receptor repertoire was used to minimize amplification bias, and any remaining bias was removed computationally after sequencing. On the authors' methods: Custom Python scripts were used to quantify repertoire diversity as the Shannon entropy index. Unsorted, CD4+ and CD8+ repertoires were examined separately, except in combined analyses, for which CD4+ and CD8+ sequences were merged in silico. A clone was considered expanded if an increase in frequency of at least 2-fold after treatment relative to C1D1 was found, and a pseudocount of 0.5 was applied to clones undetected at baseline. Singleton clones were defined as clones with 0 or 1 copy at C1D1, and non-singleton clones were defined as clones with 2 or more copies. Clones expanded in unsorted samples were assigned a CD4+, CD8+ or unknown annotation through matching of protein sequences in sorted samples from the same patient. Wilcoxon tests on paired samples were used to test changes in diversity from C1D1 to C4D1. TCRdb carries this immuneACCESS record with in-frame sequences only. Its versions omit some clonotypes, under half of them owing to an unresolved V gene in the studies checked, with the rest unexplained. From that table come the V and J calls and clone size; the DNA was used to work out D and trimming. The sample includes about 13,000 clones, with 80% to 95% observed a single time. 20% to 25% of the sample rests with the top ten.

The time point label on this specimen signifies: cycle 1 day 1 (C1D1), immediately before nivolumab initiation. All trial patients had relapsed after autologous stem cell transplantation, with cohorts A, B and C differing in prior brentuximab vedotin exposure. The trial cohort comprised some 60 patients with relapsed/refractory classical Hodgkin lymphoma whose best overall responses were complete response, partial response or progressive disease. Single-agent nivolumab was administered to trial patients in the multi-cohort phase II CheckMate 205 trial. Best overall response was determined by an independent review committee according to the 2007 International Working Group response criteria. Trial PBMCs were collected immediately before nivolumab initiation (C1D1) and during therapy at cycle 2 day 1 and cycle 4 day 1. Peripheral blood was collected in 8 mL Vacutainer Cell Preparation Tubes, from which PBMCs were isolated by centrifugation and then cryopreserved.

Sequenced here: peripheral blood mononuclear cells (PBMCs), sampled at baseline. The rearranged chain carries TRBV5-1 and TRBJ2-7, with 8 bases in between that match TRBD1. This sequence was found in a human donor with classical Hodgkin lymphoma. The CDR3 here reads CASSPRTGSEQYF. The nucleotide sequence is given as TGCGCCAGCAGCCCCCGGACAGGGTCCGAGCAGTACTTC.